This TCR beta chain was captured by sequencing in a study of blood T cell repertoires in COVID-19. Study-wide context: Sample material is recorded as cDNA or gDNA derived from T cells, B-cell-depleted T cells, or PBMCs.

Produced via immunoSEQ multiplex PCR; TCRdb's table is partial and in-frame only. The sample holds roughly 400,000 clones, approximately 90% seen once. Participant age was about 18 to 89 years, and participants resided in fewer than 30 US areas. Researchers sorted participants into cohorts using their self-reported clinical history. Each exposed participant met a COVID-19 case in the 2 weeks preceding study entry. CDR1 MGHRA and CDR2 YSYEKL come from the germline V gene. J was trimmed by 7 bases and V by 3 bases; bases with no gene match: 11. The CDR3 has 16 residues. Specimen: PBMCs or T cells enriched from blood (not recorded which). The source is a woman aged 18-29 years who had been exposed to COVID-19. The rearrangement uses TRBV4-1 and TRBJ2-4; the match to TRBD1 covers 8 bases. The DNA for the CDR3 is TGCGCCAGCAGCCAGTTGAGACAGGGGATGGGGAACATTCAGTACTTC. Translation gives CASSQLRQGMGNIQYF.